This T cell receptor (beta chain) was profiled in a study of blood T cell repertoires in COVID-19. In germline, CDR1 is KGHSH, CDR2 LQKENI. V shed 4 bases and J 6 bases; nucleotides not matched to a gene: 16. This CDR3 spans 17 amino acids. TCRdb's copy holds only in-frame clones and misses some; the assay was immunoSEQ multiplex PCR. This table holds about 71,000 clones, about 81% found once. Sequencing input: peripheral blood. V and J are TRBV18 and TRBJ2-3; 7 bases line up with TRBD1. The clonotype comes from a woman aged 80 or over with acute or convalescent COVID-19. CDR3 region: CASSRLKGALIVDTQYF. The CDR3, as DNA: TGTGCCAGCTCACGGTTAAAGGGGGCGCTTATAGTGGATACGCAGTATTTT.